The 30 T cell receptor beta chains below come from one sample, sequenced in a study of Graves' ophthalmopathy and Graves' hyperthyroidism. RNA transcripts were the source from which TCR beta CDR3 regions were amplified. An opening RT-PCR round employed HTBI primers and preceded a second-round multiplex PCR. A single record per CDR3 protein comes from TCRdb applying MiXCR to the multiplex PCR reads. The table includes 650,000 to 800,000 distinct CDR3 sequences, just over 40% detected once. Source material: peripheral blood. All receptors derive from an adult man with Graves' ophthalmopathy.

In this sample, this clonotype turned up many times. V is TRBV7-2 and J is TRBJ2-7, with D possibly TRBD2 on 7 matching bases. Germline CDR1 SGHTA, CDR2 FQGNSA. V was shortened by 0 bases and J by 1 base, with 10 bases between the two germline ends. The CDR3 is made up of 15 amino acids. The chain's CDR3 is CASSLAGGRSYEQYF. The CDR3 bases are TGTGCCAGCAGCTTAGCCGGGGGGCGATCCTACGAGCAGTACTTC.

The chain joins TRBV29-1 to TRBJ1-1; D is undetermined. CDR1 and CDR2 from the germline V gene are SQVTM and ANQGSEA. Trimming removed 7 bases from V and 2 bases from J, with 17 bases in between. There are 14 residues in the CDR3. The DNA of the CDR3 is TGCAGCGCTGAGGAGGGCGGAGACAACACTGAAGCTTTCTTT. Its protein is CSAEEGGDNTEAFF.

This clonotype has ten or more counts. The V call is TRBV7-9, the J call TRBJ1-2; no definite D call. Germline CDR1 and CDR2: SEHNR and FQNEAQ (reference sequence). CDR3 length: 14 amino acids. The V end was cut by 2 bases, the J end by 3 bases, with 10 bases between. The chain's CDR3 is CASSLSPGDYGYTF. CDR3 bases: TGTGCCAGCAGCTTAAGTCCCGGAGACTATGGCTACACCTTC.

The V call is TRBV27, the J call TRBJ2-5, with TRBD2 matching over 8 bases. V was pared by 2 bases and J by 2 bases, with 4 bases of the junction left unmatched. Germline values: CDR1 MNHEY, CDR2 SMNVEV (reference sequence). CDR3 size: 15 residues. The CDR3, as DNA: TGTGCCAGCAGTTTACGAGGACTAGCTCAAGAGACCCAGTACTTC. This sequence encodes CASSLRGLAQETQYF.

This chain connects TRBV25-1 to TRBJ1-6; D possibly corresponds to TRBD1 (5 bases). Germline loops: CDR1 MGHDK, CDR2 SYGVNS. This CDR3 is built from 16 residues. The ends were cut back, 11 bases at V and 7 bases at J, with 24 bases in the middle. CDR3 region: CAWSYGVGVGNSPLHF. CDR3 nucleotide sequence: TGTGCCTGGAGTTATGGTGTGGGGGTCGGCAATTCACCCCTCCACTTT.

This clonotype appeared many times. CDR3 amino acids: CSVRLTVNTEAFF. As DNA, the CDR3 is TGCAGCGTTCGACTGACGGTAAACACTGAAGCTTTCTTT. The rearrangement uses TRBV29-1 and TRBJ1-1; D call uncertain. The CDR3 spans 13 residues. Germline assignment: CDR1 SQVTM and CDR2 ANQGSEA. The V and J ends lost 5 bases and 2 bases respectively, with 12 bases between them.

This clonotype was recorded at least ten times. The V call is TRBV2, the J call TRBJ1-1, with 8 nucleotides matching TRBD1. CDR3 length: 13 residues. Germline CDR1 is SNHLY and CDR2 is FYNNEI. Trimming cost V 2 bases and J 4 bases; bases outside gene matches: 0. In DNA form, the CDR3 reads TGTGCCAGCAGTGAAACAGGGGGCACTGAAGCTTTCTTT. It is translated as CASSETGGTEAFF.

This clonotype was detected many times. This chain joins TRBV4-2 and TRBJ1-2; D call uncertain. Germline V gene data show CDR1 as LGHNA and CDR2 as YNFKEQ. The length of the CDR3 is 16 residues. V was clipped by 0 bases and J by 0 bases, with 11 bases between them. The DNA for the CDR3 is TGTGCCAGCAGCCAAGATAGGCGATGGCCTAACTATGGCTACACCTTC. Translating gives CASSQDRRWPNYGYTF.

A note on this clonotype: This is likely a read error, given that the CDR3 carries no conserved phenylalanine or tryptophan at its end. The DNA is omitted, as the CDR3 cannot be located on it reliably, and the CDR3 follows TCRdb's listing. The CDR3: CASSESGQ. V and J are TRBV19 and TRBJ1-2; the table's TRBD1 call for D was not verified on the DNA. Germline lookup yields CDR1 LNHDA and CDR2 SQIVND (reference sequence). The length of the CDR3 is 8 amino acids, counting both ends.

This clonotype was seen ten or more times. The genes are TRBV20-1 and TRBJ1-1; D perhaps matches TRBD1 (5 bases). The CDR3 totals 13 residues. V lost 3 bases and J lost 3, with 11 bases in between. The V gene's germline CDR1 is DFQATT and CDR2 SNEGSKA (reference sequence). CDR3: CSASSQGDTEAFF. CDR3 sequence (DNA): TGCAGTGCTAGCTCTCAGGGTGACACTGAAGCTTTCTTT.

The CDR3 loop is CAWTPWTGRNSPLHF. In DNA, the CDR3 is TGTGCCTGGACCCCTTGGACAGGGAGGAATTCACCCCTCCACTTT. The V and J genes are TRBV30 and TRBJ1-6, with 8 bases matching TRBD1. The CDR3 loop spans 15 amino acids. Germline V CDR1 and CDR2: GTSNPN, SVGIG (reference sequence). After removal of 4 bases from V and 7 bases from J, the junction contained 9 bases not matched to a gene.

In this sample, this clonotype turned up a few times. A junction boundary mismatches the germline segment, possibly from a read error. This chain joins TRBV7-8 and TRBJ2-7; TRBD2 matches at 13 bases. Germline values: CDR1 SGHVS, CDR2 FQNEAQ. The CDR3 has 19 amino acids. CDR3 amino acids: CASSQTVTSGGPYSYEQYF. Here the CDR3 DNA reads TGCGCCAGCAGCCAGACTGTGACTAGCGGGGGGCCGTACTCCTACGAGCAGTACTTC.

This chain uses TRBV7-2 with TRBJ2-5; possibly TRBD2 for D (5 bases). CDR3 length: 14 amino acids. Germline loops: CDR1 SGHTA, CDR2 FQGNSA. With 7 bases removed from V and 7 bases from J, the gap between germline ends came to 19 bases. As DNA, the CDR3 is TGTGCCAGCATCGACCAGATGGGGAGTGGGACCCAGTACTTC. Translating gives CASIDQMGSGTQYF.

V usage is TRBV25-1 and J usage is TRBJ1-6; D perhaps matches TRBD1 (5 bases). This CDR3 is 16 amino acids long. Trimming left V 5 bases short and J 10 bases short, with 21 bases between. CDR1 and CDR2 (germline): MGHDK, SYGVNS. The CDR3 protein is CASSLSSLGRGSPLHF. In nucleotides, the CDR3 is TGTGCCAGCAGTTTATCAAGCTTGGGTAGGGGCTCACCCCTCCACTTT. The variable domain in full, with the rest retrieved from reference TRBV25-1 and TRBJ1-6, is EADIYQTPRYLVIGTGKKITLECSQTMGHDKMYWYQQDPGMELHLIHYSYGVNSTEKGDLSSESTVSRIRTEHFPLTLESARPSHTSQYLCASSLSSLGRGSPLHFGNGTRLTVT.

This clonotype was recorded many times. The chain employs TRBV20-1 and TRBJ1-2; TRBD1 matches 7 bases. The junction had 14 bases not matched to a gene; V was cut back by 6 bases and J by 7 bases. This CDR3 spans 14 amino acids. The germline V gene encodes CDR1 DFQATT and CDR2 SNEGSKA (reference sequence). CDR3 protein: CSAHGAGGIFGYTF. CDR3 DNA: TGCAGTGCCCACGGGGCAGGGGGTATCTTTGGCTACACCTTC.

This clonotype came up once. The chain carries TRBV19 and TRBJ2-7, with 9 bases matching TRBD1. The V gene end was trimmed by 7 bases and the J gene end by 7 bases; junction bases not matched to a gene: 11. The CDR3 extends over 14 amino acids. Germline V gene data show CDR1 as LNHDA and CDR2 as SQIVND (reference sequence). The CDR3 bases are TGTGCCAGTAACACAGGGGGCGCCTCCGGGGAGCAGTACTTC. Residues: CASNTGGASGEQYF. The whole variable domain, filled in from reference TRBV19 and TRBJ2-7, reads DGGITQSPKYLFRKEGQNVTLSCEQNLNHDAMYWYRQDPGQGLRLIYYSQIVNDFQKGDIAEGYSVSREKKESFPLTVTSAQKNPTAFYLCASNTGGASGEQYFGPGTRLTVT.

The chain is built from TRBV4-2 and TRBJ1-5, with TRBD1 matching 9 bases. V lost 1 base to trimming and J lost 0 bases; unmatched junction nucleotides: 13. Germline loops: CDR1 LGHNA, CDR2 YNFKEQ. CDR3 length equals 20 residues. In DNA form, the CDR3 reads TGTGCCAGCAGCCAAGGCAGCCGGGACAGGGAGGGGTATAGCAATCAGCCCCAGCATTTT. It yields the protein CASSQGSRDREGYSNQPQHF.

This clonotype was seen only a few times. This chain connects TRBV9 to TRBJ2-5; a possible D gene is TRBD2 (5 bases). CDR3 length equals 15 residues. Germline assignment: CDR1 SGDLS and CDR2 YYNGEE. The V gene lost 5 bases and the J gene lost 1 base, with 15 bases spanning the gap. CDR3 sequence (DNA): TGTGCCAGCAGAAGAGGGCAGCATGGCCAAGAGACCCAGTACTTC. Amino acids: CASRRGQHGQETQYF.

V and J are TRBV29-1 and TRBJ2-2, with 10 bases fitting TRBD2. Germline CDR1 and CDR2: SQVTM and ANQGSEA. The CDR3 covers 19 residues. J lost 7 bases, V lost 6 bases, and 23 bases had no gene match. The CDR3 protein is CSVELRSSGSASVGGELFF. The CDR3 DNA is TGCAGCGTCGAACTTAGGTCTAGCGGGAGTGCGAGTGTAGGCGGGGAGCTGTTTTTT.

V and J are TRBV7-6 and TRBJ2-2, with TRBD2 matching over 14 bases. Germline loops: CDR1 SGHVS, CDR2 FNYEAQ. V shed 6 bases, J shed 4 bases, and the junction held 7 bases outside the gene matches. This CDR3 contains 17 residues. CDR3 sequence: CASSTRLAGGVTGELFF. In DNA form, the CDR3 reads TGTGCCAGCAGTACCCGACTAGCGGGAGGGGTCACCGGGGAGCTGTTTTTT.

This clonotype came up many times. This chain connects TRBV7-9 to TRBJ2-7; possibly TRBD1 for D (6 bases). Germline CDR1 and CDR2: SEHNR and FQNEAQ (reference sequence). The CDR3 length is 14 residues. Deletions cut 5 bases from V and 5 bases from J, with 16 bases between. The CDR3 sequence: CASSGLNRDNEQYF. The CDR3 DNA sequence: TGTGCCAGCAGCGGACTTAACAGGGACAACGAGCAGTACTTC.

The chain carries TRBV9 and TRBJ2-3; D could derive from TRBD1 or TRBD2 (7 bases each). Germline V gene lookup returns CDR1 SGDLS and CDR2 YYNGEE. This CDR3 region has 14 residues. The V gene lost 4 bases and the J gene lost 4 bases, with 13 bases spanning the gap. For the CDR3, the DNA is TGTGCCAGCAGCCCCAGGGGGGGTCCAGATACGCAGTATTTT. This gives the protein CASSPRGGPDTQYF.

This clonotype was observed many times. The genes are TRBV12-3 or TRBV12-4 and TRBJ1-4, with D unresolved. This CDR3 is built from 14 residues. V shed 1 base and J shed 2 bases, with 5 bases lying between them. The CDR3 nucleotides are TGTGCCAGCAGTTTAGGGGGTACTAATGAAAAACTGTTTTTT. Translating it yields CASSLGGTNEKLFF.

The sample holds many counts of this clonotype. The V call is TRBV10-3, the J call TRBJ1-5; no reliable D call. Per the germline V gene, CDR1 is ENHRY and CDR2 is SYGVKD. Deletions cut 2 bases from V and 0 bases from J, with 5 bases between. There are 14 residues in the CDR3. The CDR3 is CAISETNSNQPQHF. In DNA, the CDR3 is TGTGCCATCAGTGAGACAAATAGCAATCAGCCCCAGCATTTT.

This clonotype has only a few counts. This chain connects TRBV7-2 to TRBJ1-5; TRBD1 is a possible D gene (6 bases). The V end lost 5 bases, the J end lost 6 bases, and 17 bases lay between the germline ends. Germline values: CDR1 SGHTA, CDR2 FQGNSA. The CDR3 sequence is 15 residues long. In DNA, the CDR3 is TGTGCCAGCAGCAACTTAGGGGGGTTCTCTCAGCCCCAGCATTTT. This gives the protein CASSNLGGFSQPQHF.

This clonotype was counted once. It may be a read error: a sequence one base away is much more abundant. This chain connects TRBV25-1 to TRBJ2-5, with D tentatively TRBD1 or TRBD2 (5 bases each). This CDR3 region has 13 residues. Trimming pared 8 bases from V and 0 bases from J, leaving 10 bases between. CDR1 MGHDK and CDR2 SYGVNS come from the germline V gene. DNA of the CDR3: TGTGCCAGCCGACGGGGCTACCAAGAGACCCAGTACTTC. It translates to CASRRGYQETQYF.

Many counts were recorded for this clonotype. This sequence joins TRBV12-3 or TRBV12-4 and TRBJ1-1; maybe TRBD1 (6 bases). The CDR3 extends over 15 amino acids. V lost 3 bases and J lost 1, with 12 bases in between. CDR3 sequence (DNA): TGTGCCAGCAGTTTGGGGGGCGAATCGAACACTGAAGCTTTCTTT. Translation gives CASSLGGESNTEAFF.

This clonotype has at least ten counts. The chain carries TRBV20-1 and TRBJ2-7; D remains unclear. The CDR3 sequence is 14 residues long. The V and J ends lost 3 bases and 4 bases respectively, with 16 bases between them. Germline assignment: CDR1 DFQATT and CDR2 SNEGSKA (reference sequence). CDR3 coding DNA: TGCAGTGCTAGCCAGACGGCGGACCCGTACGAGCAGTACTTC. This codes for CSASQTADPYEQYF.

This sequence joins TRBV5-1 and TRBJ1-2; 7 bases fit TRBD1. V lost 4 bases to trimming and J lost 4 bases; unmatched junction nucleotides: 10. This CDR3 region has 15 residues. Germline V gene lookup returns CDR1 SGHRS and CDR2 YFSETQ. CDR3 in DNA: TGCGCCAGCAGCCCGGCGACAGGGACAGCCTATGGCTACACCTTC. Translated: CASSPATGTAYGYTF.

Comment on this clonotype: One junction end does not reproduce the germline sequence, and a read error may be involved. The chain recombines TRBV5-1 with TRBJ1-1; no clear D. Germline V CDR1 and CDR2: SGHRS, YFSETQ. This CDR3 is built from 13 residues. CDR3 loop: CACSLSGNTEAFF. CDR3 in DNA: TGCGCCTGCAGCTTGAGCGGTAACACTGAAGCTTTCTTT.